This is a list of T cell receptor beta chains from one sample in a study of response to subunit inactivated influenza vaccine. TCRdb analysed the RT-PCR reads with MiXCR anew, one entry per CDR3 protein. The sample records approximately 500,000 distinct CDR3 sequences, over 10% being singletons. The input for sequencing was PBMCs from blood, taken roughly 46 days after vaccination. All receptors derive from a middle-aged man who received an inactivated influenza vaccine. Each CDR3 is given with its conserved first and last residue. Fields, in order: D gene, CDR3 length, V gene, J gene, clone size, CDR3 protein, CDR3 DNA. A D gene is named only where the DNA matches it firmly. Clone sizes are given selectively: once, few, many, or a class where the clone is expanded.

d_call: TRBD2
cdr3_length: 16
v_call: TRBV18
j_call: TRBJ2-5
clone_size: few
cdr3_aa: CASTPAGGTRAQTQYF
cdr3_nt: TGTGCCAGTACACCCGCGGGGGGCACCCGGGCCCAGACCCAGTACTTC

d_call: -
cdr3_length: 17
v_call: TRBV5-1
j_call: TRBJ2-7
clone_size: -
cdr3_aa: CASSPATRSEAVGEQYF
cdr3_nt: TGCGCCAGCAGCCCTGCTACGAGGTCAGAGGCAGTGGGCGAGCAGTACTTC

d_call: -
cdr3_length: 15
v_call: TRBV15
j_call: TRBJ1-5
clone_size: -
cdr3_aa: CATSRVVYSNQPQHF
cdr3_nt: TGTGCCACCAGCAGAGTTGTGTATAGCAATCAGCCCCAGCATTTT

d_call: -
cdr3_length: 14
v_call: TRBV12-3/TRBV12-4
j_call: TRBJ2-1
clone_size: many
cdr3_aa: CASSLTRTVNEQFF
cdr3_nt: TGTGCCAGCAGTTTAACCCGGACGGTCAATGAGCAGTTCTTC

d_call: TRBD1
cdr3_length: 15
v_call: TRBV7-2
j_call: TRBJ2-1
clone_size: many
cdr3_aa: CASSYRTGWVNEQFF
cdr3_nt: TGTGCCAGCAGCTATAGGACAGGGTGGGTCAATGAGCAGTTCTTC

d_call: -
cdr3_length: 13
v_call: TRBV18
j_call: TRBJ2-5
clone_size: few
cdr3_aa: CASSPQGDGAQYF
cdr3_nt: TGTGCCAGCTCACCCCAGGGAGACGGGGCCCAGTACTTC

d_call: TRBD1
cdr3_length: 18
v_call: TRBV5-6
j_call: TRBJ1-1
clone_size: many
cdr3_aa: CASSFFGPPGQTNTEAFF
cdr3_nt: TGTGCCAGCAGCTTCTTTGGACCCCCGGGACAGACGAACACTGAAGCTTTCTTT

d_call: -
cdr3_length: 13
v_call: TRBV4-2
j_call: TRBJ2-2
clone_size: few
cdr3_aa: CASSQVSDGELFF
cdr3_nt: TGTGCCAGCAGCCAAGTCAGCGACGGGGAGCTGTTTTTT

d_call: TRBD2
cdr3_length: 17
v_call: TRBV7-8
j_call: TRBJ2-1
clone_size: -
cdr3_aa: CASSFWLTAGGYNEQFF
cdr3_nt: TGTGCCAGCAGCTTTTGGCTCACAGCGGGGGGTTACAATGAGCAGTTCTTC

d_call: TRBD1
cdr3_length: 14
v_call: TRBV20-1
j_call: TRBJ2-7
clone_size: -
cdr3_aa: CSARGQGVSYEQYF
cdr3_nt: TGCAGTGCTAGAGGACAGGGTGTCTCCTACGAGCAGTACTTC

d_call: TRBD1
cdr3_length: 15
v_call: TRBV4-1
j_call: TRBJ2-7
clone_size: -
cdr3_aa: CASSPGTGRPYEQYF
cdr3_nt: TGCGCCAGCAGCCCCGGGACAGGGAGACCCTACGAGCAGTACTTC

d_call: TRBD1
cdr3_length: 16
v_call: TRBV7-8
j_call: TRBJ2-7
clone_size: few
cdr3_aa: CASSFDRESTSYEQYF
cdr3_nt: TGTGCCAGCAGCTTCGACAGGGAATCGACATCCTACGAGCAGTACTTC

d_call: -
cdr3_length: 16
v_call: TRBV6-1
j_call: TRBJ2-3
clone_size: few
cdr3_aa: CASSEWGGFNTDTQYF
cdr3_nt: TGTGCCAGCAGTGAATGGGGGGGCTTTAACACAGATACGCAGTATTTT

d_call: -
cdr3_length: 15
v_call: TRBV3-1
j_call: TRBJ2-7
clone_size: few
cdr3_aa: CASSQDREQGPEQYF
cdr3_nt: TGTGCCAGCAGCCAAGATCGGGAACAGGGTCCCGAGCAGTACTTC

d_call: -
cdr3_length: 14
v_call: TRBV7-9
j_call: TRBJ1-4
clone_size: -
cdr3_aa: CASTASGDWEKLFF
cdr3_nt: TGTGCCAGCACAGCTTCCGGGGATTGGGAAAAACTGTTTTTT

d_call: -
cdr3_length: 14
v_call: TRBV5-1
j_call: TRBJ2-7
clone_size: few
cdr3_aa: CASSFSLASNEQYF
cdr3_nt: TGCGCCAGCAGCTTCTCTCTGGCTAGCAACGAGCAGTACTTC